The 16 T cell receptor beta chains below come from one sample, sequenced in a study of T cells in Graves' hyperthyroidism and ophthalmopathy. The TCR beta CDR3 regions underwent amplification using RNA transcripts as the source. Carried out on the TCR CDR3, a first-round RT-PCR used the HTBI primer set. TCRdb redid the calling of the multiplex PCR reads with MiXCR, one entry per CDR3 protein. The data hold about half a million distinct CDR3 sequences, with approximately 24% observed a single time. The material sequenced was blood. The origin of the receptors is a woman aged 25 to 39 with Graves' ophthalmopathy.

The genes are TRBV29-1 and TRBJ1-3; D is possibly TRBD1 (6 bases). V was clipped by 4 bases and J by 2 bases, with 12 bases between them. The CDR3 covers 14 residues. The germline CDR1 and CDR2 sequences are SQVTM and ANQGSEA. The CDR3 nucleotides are TGCAGCGTTGCATGGGGGCTGACTGGAAACACCATATATTTT. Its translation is CSVAWGLTGNTIYF.

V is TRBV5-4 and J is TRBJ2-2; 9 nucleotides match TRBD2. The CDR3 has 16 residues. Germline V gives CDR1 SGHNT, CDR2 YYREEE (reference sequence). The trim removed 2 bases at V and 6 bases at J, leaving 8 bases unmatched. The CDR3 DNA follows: TGTGCCAGCAGCTTATCCCGCGGGGGGGCCCCCGGGGAGCTGTTTTTT. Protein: CASSLSRGGAPGELFF.

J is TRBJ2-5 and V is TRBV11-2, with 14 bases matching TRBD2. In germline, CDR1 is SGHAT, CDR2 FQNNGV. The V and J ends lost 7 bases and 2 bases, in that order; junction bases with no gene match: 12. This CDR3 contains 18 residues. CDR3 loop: CASNPERTSGGTQETQYF. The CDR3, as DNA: TGTGCCAGCAACCCCGAGCGGACTAGCGGGGGGACACAAGAGACCCAGTACTTC.

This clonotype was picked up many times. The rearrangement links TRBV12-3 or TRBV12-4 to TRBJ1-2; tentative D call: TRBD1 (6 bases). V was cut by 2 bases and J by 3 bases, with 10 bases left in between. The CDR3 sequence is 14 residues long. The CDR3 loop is CASSLNRADYGYTF. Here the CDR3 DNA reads TGTGCCAGCAGTTTAAACAGGGCAGACTATGGCTACACCTTC.

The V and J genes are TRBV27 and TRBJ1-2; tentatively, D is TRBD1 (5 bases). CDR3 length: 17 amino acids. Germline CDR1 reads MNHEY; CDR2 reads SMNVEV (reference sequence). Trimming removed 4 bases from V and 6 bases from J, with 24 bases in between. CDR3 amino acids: CASSSTLGVGRAHGYTF. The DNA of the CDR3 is TGTGCCAGCAGTTCTACACTCGGGGTGGGCAGGGCCCATGGCTACACCTTC.

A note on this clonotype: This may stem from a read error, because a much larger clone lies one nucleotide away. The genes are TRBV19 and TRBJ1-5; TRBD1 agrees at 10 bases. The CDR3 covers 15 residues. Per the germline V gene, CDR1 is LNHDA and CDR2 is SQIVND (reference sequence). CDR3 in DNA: TGTGCCAGTAGTTCGTTGACAGGGGGCAATCAGCCCCAGGATTTT. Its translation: CASSSLTGGNQPQDF.

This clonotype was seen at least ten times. CDR3 bases: TGCGCCAGCAGCTTGGGAGGCAGGAAGAACACTGAAGCTTTCTTT. It is translated as CASSLGGRKNTEAFF. The chain uses TRBV5-1 and TRBJ1-1; D remains unclear. This CDR3 contains 15 residues. The V gene's germline CDR1 is SGHRS and CDR2 YFSETQ. V gave up 0 bases and J gave up 1 base, with 10 bases separating them.

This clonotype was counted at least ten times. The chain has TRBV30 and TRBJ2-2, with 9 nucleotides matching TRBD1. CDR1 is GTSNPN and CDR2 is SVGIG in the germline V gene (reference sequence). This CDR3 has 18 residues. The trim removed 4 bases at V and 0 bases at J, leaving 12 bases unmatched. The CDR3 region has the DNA TGTGCCTGGATGACCGGGACAGGGAAGTTCGCGAACACCGGGGAGCTGTTTTTT. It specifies CAWMTGTGKFANTGELFF.

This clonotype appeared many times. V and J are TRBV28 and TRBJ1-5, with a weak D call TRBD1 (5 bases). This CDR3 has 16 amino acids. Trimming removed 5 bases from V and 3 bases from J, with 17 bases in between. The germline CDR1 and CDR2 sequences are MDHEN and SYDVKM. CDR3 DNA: TGTGCCAGCAGTACGGTTGTGGGACGGAACAATCAGCCCCAGCATTTT. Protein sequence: CASSTVVGRNNQPQHF.

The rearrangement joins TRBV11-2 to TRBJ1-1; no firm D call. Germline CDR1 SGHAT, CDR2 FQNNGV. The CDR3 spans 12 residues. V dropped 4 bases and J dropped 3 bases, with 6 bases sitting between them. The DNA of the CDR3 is TGTGCCAGCAGCTCGGAGTACACTGAAGCTTTCTTT. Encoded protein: CASSSEYTEAFF.

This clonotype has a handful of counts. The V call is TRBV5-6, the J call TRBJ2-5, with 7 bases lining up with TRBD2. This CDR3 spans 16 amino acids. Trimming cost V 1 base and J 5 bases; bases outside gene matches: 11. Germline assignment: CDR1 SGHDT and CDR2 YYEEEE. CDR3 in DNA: TGTGCCAGCAGCTTGCGGACGGTCCAGGGAGGGGAGACCCAGTACTTC. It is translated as CASSLRTVQGGETQYF.

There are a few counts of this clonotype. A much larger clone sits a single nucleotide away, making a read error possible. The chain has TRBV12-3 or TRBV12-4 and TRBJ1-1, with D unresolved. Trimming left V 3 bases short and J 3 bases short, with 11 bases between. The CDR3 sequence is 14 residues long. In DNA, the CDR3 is TGTGCCAGCAGTTTCCGGCAGTGGGACACTGAAGCTTTCTTT. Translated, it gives CASSFRQWDTEAFF.

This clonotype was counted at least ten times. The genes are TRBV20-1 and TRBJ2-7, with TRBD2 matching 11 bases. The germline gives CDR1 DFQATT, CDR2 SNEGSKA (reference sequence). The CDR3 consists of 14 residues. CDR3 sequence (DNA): TGCGTGGGACTAGCGGACCCTACGAGCAGTACGCAGTACTTC. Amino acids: CVGLADPTSSTQYF.

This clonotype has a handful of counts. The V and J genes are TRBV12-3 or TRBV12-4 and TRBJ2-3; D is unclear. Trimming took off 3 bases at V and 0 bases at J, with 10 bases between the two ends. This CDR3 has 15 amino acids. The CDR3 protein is CASSLKDQSTDTQYF. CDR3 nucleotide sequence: TGTGCCAGCAGTTTGAAGGACCAAAGCACAGATACGCAGTATTTT.

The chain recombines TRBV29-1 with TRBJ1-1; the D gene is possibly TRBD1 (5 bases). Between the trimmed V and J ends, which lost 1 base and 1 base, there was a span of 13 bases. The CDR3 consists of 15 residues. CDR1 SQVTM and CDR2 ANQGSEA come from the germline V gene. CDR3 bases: TGCAGCGTTGAAGGTTGGGGTACAGGGAACACTGAAGCTTTCTTT. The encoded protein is CSVEGWGTGNTEAFF.

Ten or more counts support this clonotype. The CDR3 protein is CSARLNYGYTF. CDR3 bases: TGCAGTGCTAGGCTAAACTATGGCTACACCTTC. The V call is TRBV20-1, the J call TRBJ1-2; D is unclear. The CDR3 contains 11 residues. Germline CDR1 and CDR2: DFQATT and SNEGSKA (reference sequence). V lost 3 bases and J 2 bases, leaving 4 bases between the germline ends.